One and the same sample provided the 18 T cell receptor beta chains below, sequenced in a study of CD8+CD57+ T cells in acquired aplastic anemia. Profiling of TCR beta VDJ combinations and CDR3 sequences used genomic DNA as template. In TCRdb, the reads were re-called with MiXCR into one record per CDR3 protein. The data show roughly 280,000 distinct CDR3 sequences, roughly 53% seen once. Selection for sequencing was limited to patients who had shown CD8+CD57+ cell expansion by flow cytometry. The sequenced sample consisted of sorted CD4+, CD8+, or CD8+CD57+ T cells (not recorded which) from PBMCs. These receptors were obtained from a human donor with aplastic anemia.

The rearrangement links TRBV25-1 to TRBJ2-2; possible D gene TRBD1, 6 bases. The germline gives CDR1 MGHDK, CDR2 SYGVNS. The germline V and J ends were trimmed by 4 bases and 4 bases, with 10 bases remaining between them. The CDR3 is 14 amino acids. Here the CDR3 DNA reads TGTGCCAGCAGTGCCCCCAGGGGCACCGGGGAGCTGTTTTTT. It translates to CASSAPRGTGELFF.

The V and J genes are TRBV2 and TRBJ2-5; D not resolved. V was cut by 3 bases and J by 4 bases, with 12 bases left in between. This CDR3 has 14 residues. The V gene's germline CDR1 is SNHLY and CDR2 FYNNEI. The CDR3 sequence: CASSEVLLGETQYF. DNA of the CDR3: TGTGCCAGCAGTGAGGTGCTGCTGGGAGAGACCCAGTACTTC.

This rearrangement joins TRBV24-1 to TRBJ1-1; D unclear. V gave up 7 bases and J gave up 0 bases, with 8 bases separating them. The CDR3 spans 13 residues. Germline assignment: CDR1 KGHDR and CDR2 SFDVKD. The CDR3 is CATRDGMNTEAFF. In DNA, the CDR3 is TGTGCCACCAGAGACGGTATGAACACTGAAGCTTTCTTT.

This clonotype was picked up one time. The chain joins TRBV2 to TRBJ2-5; 8 bases are shared with TRBD1. Losses at the gene ends were 8 bases for V and 1 base for J; bases not matched to a gene: 9. This CDR3 contains 15 residues. Germline values: CDR1 SNHLY, CDR2 FYNNEI. Here the CDR3 reads CASGGDRGGQETQYF. The DNA of the CDR3 is TGTGCCAGCGGGGGAGACAGGGGAGGCCAAGAGACCCAGTACTTC. Combining the CDR3 with reference TRBV2 and TRBJ2-5 gives the whole variable domain EPEVTQTPSHQVTQMGQEVILRCVPISNHLYFYWYRQILGQKVEFLVSFYNNEISEKSEIFDDQFSVERPDGSNFTLKIRSTKLEDSAMYFCASGGDRGGQETQYFGPGTRLLVL.

To note about this clonotype: With a much larger clone just one base away, this may be a read error. The rearrangement uses TRBV9 and TRBJ2-7; 14 nucleotides match TRBD2. The V and J ends lost 3 bases and 5 bases, in that order; junction bases with no gene match: 4. Germline assignment: CDR1 SGDLS and CDR2 YYNGEE. The CDR3 extends over 15 amino acids. The CDR3 DNA reads TGTGCCAGCAGCGCTAGACTAGCGGGGGGGGACGAGCAGTACTTC. Amino acid sequence: CASSARLAGGDEQYF.

The CDR3 region is CASSWTGGGTYNEQFF. The CDR3 DNA reads TGTGCCAGCAGCTGGACGGGCGGGGGTACGTACAATGAGCAGTTCTTC. The rearrangement uses TRBV5-6 and TRBJ2-1; 7 bases match TRBD2. The germline gives CDR1 SGHDT, CDR2 YYEEEE. There are 16 residues in the CDR3. J was trimmed by 4 bases and V by 3 bases; bases with no gene match: 10. The full variable domain, rest sourced from reference TRBV5-6 and TRBJ2-1, is DAGVTQSPTHLIKTRGQQVTLRCSPKSGHDTVSWYQQALGQGPQFIFQYYEEEERQRGNFPDRFSGHQFPNYSSELNVNALLLGDSALYLCASSWTGGGTYNEQFFGPGTRLTVL.

This clonotype was picked up one time. CDR3 amino acids: CASSIGRSEKLFF. The CDR3 nucleotides are TGTGCCAGTAGTATAGGACGGAGCGAAAAACTGTTTTTT. V gene TRBV19 combines with J gene TRBJ1-4; no definite D call. V lost 1 base, J lost 8 bases, and 8 bases lay in between. CDR3 size: 13 residues. The germline V gene has CDR1 LNHDA and CDR2 SQIVND (reference sequence). Looking up the rest from reference TRBV19 and TRBJ1-4 gives the full variable domain: DGGITQSPKYLFRKEGQNVTLSCEQNLNHDAMYWYRQDPGQGLRLIYYSQIVNDFQKGDIAEGYSVSREKKESFPLTVTSAQKNPTAFYLCASSIGRSEKLFFGSGTQLSVL.

The rearrangement uses TRBV20-1 and TRBJ2-1; D is unclear. The V end was cut by 3 bases, the J end by 9 bases, with 6 bases between. This CDR3 is 10 amino acids long. Germline assignment: CDR1 DFQATT and CDR2 SNEGSKA (reference sequence). In DNA, the CDR3 is TGCAGTGCTAGTAGGAGTGAGCAGTTCTTC. Translation: CSASRSEQFF.

In this sample, this clonotype turned up many times. The genes are TRBV4-1 and TRBJ2-4; perhaps D is TRBD1 or TRBD2 (5 bases each). The germline V gene encodes CDR1 MGHRA and CDR2 YSYEKL. The V gene lost 6 bases and the J gene lost 3 bases, with 12 bases spanning the gap. The CDR3 runs to 14 residues. CDR3 amino acids: CASSPGTLKNIQYF. As DNA, the CDR3 is TGCGCCAGCAGTCCCGGGACCCTCAAAAACATTCAGTACTTC.

There are a few counts of this clonotype. The rearrangement links TRBV3-1 to TRBJ2-1; TRBD2 agrees at 13 bases. This CDR3 has 16 residues. V lost 4 bases and J lost 8; bases outside the gene matches: 8. CDR1 LGHDT and CDR2 YNNKEL come from the germline V gene (reference sequence). CDR3 in DNA: TGTGCCAGCAGCCCTCGGACTAGCGGGAGCATGGATGAGCAGTTCTTC. Protein sequence: CASSPRTSGSMDEQFF.

This clonotype was recorded many times. The rearrangement links TRBV20-1 to TRBJ2-5; a weak D match, TRBD1 (6 bases). CDR3 length: 15 amino acids. V was cut by 5 bases and J by 7 bases, with 23 bases left in between. Per germline, CDR1 DFQATT and CDR2 SNEGSKA (reference sequence). The DNA for the CDR3 is TGCAGTGCTCAAGACGGACAGACCTTTTTGGGGACCCAGTACTTC. This sequence encodes CSAQDGQTFLGTQYF.

This clonotype was seen a single time. The chain employs TRBV2 and TRBJ1-6, with no clear D. V was shortened by 8 bases and J by 3 bases, with 5 bases between the two germline ends. The CDR3 is 12 amino acids. CDR1 is SNHLY and CDR2 is FYNNEI in the germline V gene. CDR3 region: CASASYNSPLHF. DNA for the CDR3: TGTGCCAGCGCCAGCTATAATTCACCCCTCCACTTT.

This clonotype has a count of ten or more. The rearrangement uses TRBV19 and TRBJ2-1; possibly TRBD2 for D (5 bases). V gave up 0 bases and J gave up 7 bases, with 13 bases separating them. The CDR3 is 15 residues long. CDR1 and CDR2 (germline): LNHDA, SQIVND (reference sequence). The CDR3 bases are TGTGCCAGTAGTATAGATTCCCTAGCTTGGAATGAGCAGTTCTTC. Translated, it gives CASSIDSLAWNEQFF.

The chain combines TRBV2 with TRBJ1-5; no clear D gene. In germline, CDR1 is SNHLY, CDR2 FYNNEI. The CDR3 is made up of 15 amino acids. V shed 3 bases and J shed 4 bases, with 13 bases lying between them. CDR3 nucleotides: TGTGCCAGCAGTGACCCCCGGGGATCAAATCAGCCCCAGCATTTT. Its translation is CASSDPRGSNQPQHF.

The rearrangement uses TRBV7-3 and TRBJ2-1; 9 nucleotides line up with TRBD1. With V trimmed by 7 bases and J by 9 bases, 10 bases remained unmatched. This CDR3 is built from 14 residues. The germline V gene encodes CDR1 SGHTA and CDR2 FQGTGA. Here the CDR3 reads CASTPLGTGIEQFF. The CDR3 region has the DNA TGTGCCAGCACCCCCCTCGGGACAGGGATTGAGCAGTTCTTC.

This clonotype occurred many times. V usage is TRBV18 and J usage is TRBJ1-6; D perhaps matches TRBD1 (6 bases). V was cut by 2 bases and J by 9 bases, with 17 bases left in between. The CDR3 loop spans 16 amino acids. Germline V gives CDR1 KGHSH, CDR2 LQKENI. This CDR3 is CASSPGATGIGSPLHF. Written as DNA, the CDR3 is TGTGCCAGCTCACCAGGCGCCACAGGGATAGGTTCACCCCTCCACTTT. The variable domain in full, with the rest retrieved from reference TRBV18 and TRBJ1-6, is NAGVMQNPRHLVRRRGQEARLRCSPMKGHSHVYWYRQLPEEGLKFMVYLQKENIIDESGMPKERFSAEFPKEGPSILRIQQVVRGDSAAYFCASSPGATGIGSPLHFGNGTRLTVT.

This clonotype appeared many times. The J gene is TRBJ1-6, the V gene TRBV11-3; no firm D call. The V end was cut by 1 base, the J end by 9 bases, with 7 bases between. Germline CDR1 and CDR2: SGHNT and YENEEA. CDR3 size: 13 residues. Here the CDR3 DNA reads TGTGCCAGCAGCTTAGCCCCGGGTTCACCCCTCCACTTT. Its translation is CASSLAPGSPLHF.

As to this clonotype: One end of the junction varies from germline; a read error may be responsible. The chain uses TRBV15 and TRBJ2-2, with a possible D match to TRBD1 (6 bases). This CDR3 spans 13 amino acids. Looked up from germline, CDR1 is LNHNV and CDR2 is YYDKDF (reference sequence). The CDR3 nucleotides read TGTGCCAGCAGCCCAGCTGGGACAGGGGAGCTGTTTTTT. This gives the protein CASSPAGTGELFF.